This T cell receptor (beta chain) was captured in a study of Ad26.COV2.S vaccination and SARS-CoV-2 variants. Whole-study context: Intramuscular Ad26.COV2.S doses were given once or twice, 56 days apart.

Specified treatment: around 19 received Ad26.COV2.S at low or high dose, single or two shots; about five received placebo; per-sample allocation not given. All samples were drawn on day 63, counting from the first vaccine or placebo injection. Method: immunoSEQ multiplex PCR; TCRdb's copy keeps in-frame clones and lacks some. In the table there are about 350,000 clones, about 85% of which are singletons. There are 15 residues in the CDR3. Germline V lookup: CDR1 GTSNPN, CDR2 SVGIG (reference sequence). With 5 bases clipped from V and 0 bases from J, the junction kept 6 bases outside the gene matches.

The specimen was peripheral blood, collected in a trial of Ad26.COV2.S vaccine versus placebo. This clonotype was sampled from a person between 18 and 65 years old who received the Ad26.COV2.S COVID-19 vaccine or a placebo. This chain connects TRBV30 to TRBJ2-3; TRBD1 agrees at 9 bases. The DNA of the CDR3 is TGTGCCTGGGATCGGACAGGGGCGAGCACAGATACGCAGTATTTT. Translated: CAWDRTGASTDTQYF.